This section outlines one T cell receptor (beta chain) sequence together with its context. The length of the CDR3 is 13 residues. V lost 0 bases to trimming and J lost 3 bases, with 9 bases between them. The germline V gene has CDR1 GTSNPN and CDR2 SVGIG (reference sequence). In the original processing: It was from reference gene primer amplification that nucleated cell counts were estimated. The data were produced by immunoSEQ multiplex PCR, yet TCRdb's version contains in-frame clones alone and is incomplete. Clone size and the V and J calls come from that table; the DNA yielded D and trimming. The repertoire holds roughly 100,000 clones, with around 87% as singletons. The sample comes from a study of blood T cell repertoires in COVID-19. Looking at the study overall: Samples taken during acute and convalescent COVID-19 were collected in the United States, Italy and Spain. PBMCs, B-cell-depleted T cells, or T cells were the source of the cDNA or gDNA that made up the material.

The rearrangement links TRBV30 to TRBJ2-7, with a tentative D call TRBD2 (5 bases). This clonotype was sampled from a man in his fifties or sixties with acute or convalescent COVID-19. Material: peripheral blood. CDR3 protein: CAWSVPLVYEQYF. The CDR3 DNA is TGTGCCTGGAGTGTACCACTAGTCTACGAGCAGTACTTC.